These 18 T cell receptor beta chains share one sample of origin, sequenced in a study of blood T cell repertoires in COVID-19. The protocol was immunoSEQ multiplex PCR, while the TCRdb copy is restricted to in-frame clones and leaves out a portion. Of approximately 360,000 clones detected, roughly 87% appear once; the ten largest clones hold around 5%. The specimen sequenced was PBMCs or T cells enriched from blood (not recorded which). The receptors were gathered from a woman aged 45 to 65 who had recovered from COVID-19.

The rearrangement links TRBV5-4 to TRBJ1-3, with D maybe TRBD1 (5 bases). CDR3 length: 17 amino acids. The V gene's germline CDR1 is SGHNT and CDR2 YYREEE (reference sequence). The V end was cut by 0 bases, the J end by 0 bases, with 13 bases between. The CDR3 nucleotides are TGTGCCAGCAGCTTGGCCGGGGCGGGGAGCTCTGGAAACACCATATATTTT. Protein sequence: CASSLAGAGSSGNTIYF.

CDR3 in amino acids: CASSPDRAGGYTF. The CDR3 DNA is TGTGCCAGCTCACCGGACAGGGCGGGCGGCTACACCTTC. This chain uses TRBV18 with TRBJ1-2, with TRBD1 identical over 8 bases. The CDR3 is 13 residues long. Germline CDR1 and CDR2: KGHSH and LQKENI. With 3 bases clipped from V and 8 bases from J, the junction kept 5 bases outside the gene matches.

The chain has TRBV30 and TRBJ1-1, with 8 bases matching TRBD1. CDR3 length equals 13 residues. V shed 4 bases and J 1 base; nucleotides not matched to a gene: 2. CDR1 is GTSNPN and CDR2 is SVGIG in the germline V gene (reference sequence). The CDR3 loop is CAWMGQENTEAFF. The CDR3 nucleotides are TGTGCCTGGATGGGACAGGAGAACACTGAAGCTTTCTTT.

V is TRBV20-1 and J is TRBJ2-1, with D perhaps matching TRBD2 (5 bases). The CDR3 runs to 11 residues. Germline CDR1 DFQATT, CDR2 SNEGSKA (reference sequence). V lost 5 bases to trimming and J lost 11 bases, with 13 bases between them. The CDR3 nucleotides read TGCAGTGCTGGACTGGAGAAGCAGCAGTTCTTC. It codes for CSAGLEKQQFF.

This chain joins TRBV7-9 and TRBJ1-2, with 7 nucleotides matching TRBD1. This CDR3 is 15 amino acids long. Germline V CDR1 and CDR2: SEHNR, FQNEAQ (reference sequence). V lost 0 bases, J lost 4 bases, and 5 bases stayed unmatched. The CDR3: CASSLARQGAYGYTF. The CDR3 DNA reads TGTGCCAGCAGCTTAGCGAGACAGGGTGCCTATGGCTACACCTTC.

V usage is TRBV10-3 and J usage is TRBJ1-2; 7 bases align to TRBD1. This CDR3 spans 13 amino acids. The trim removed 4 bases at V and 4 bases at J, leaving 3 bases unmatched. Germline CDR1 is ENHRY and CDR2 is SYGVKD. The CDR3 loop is CAISVGTVYGYTF. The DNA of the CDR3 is TGTGCCATCAGTGTCGGGACAGTCTATGGCTACACCTTC.

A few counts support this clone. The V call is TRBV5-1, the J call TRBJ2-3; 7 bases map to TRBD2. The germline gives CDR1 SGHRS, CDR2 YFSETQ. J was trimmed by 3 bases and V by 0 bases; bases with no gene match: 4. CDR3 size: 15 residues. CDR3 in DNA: TGCGCCAGCAGCTTGGATGATAGCGGGACAGATACGCAGTATTTT. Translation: CASSLDDSGTDTQYF.

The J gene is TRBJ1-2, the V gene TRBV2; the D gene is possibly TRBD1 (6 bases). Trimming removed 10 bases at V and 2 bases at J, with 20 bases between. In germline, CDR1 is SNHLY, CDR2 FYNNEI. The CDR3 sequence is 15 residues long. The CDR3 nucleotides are TGTGCCACCAGGAATTACAGGGATCTGAACTATGGCTACACCTTC. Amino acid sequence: CATRNYRDLNYGYTF.

The CDR3 loop is CASSSSDRGLLDTQYF. The DNA of the CDR3 is TGCGCCAGCAGCTCCTCGGACAGGGGGCTACTAGATACGCAGTATTTT. V is TRBV5-1 and J is TRBJ2-3; 11 nucleotides line up with TRBD1. The trim removed 3 bases at V and 5 bases at J, leaving 8 bases unmatched. The CDR3 length is 16 residues. Germline V gene sequence: CDR1 SGHRS, CDR2 YFSETQ.

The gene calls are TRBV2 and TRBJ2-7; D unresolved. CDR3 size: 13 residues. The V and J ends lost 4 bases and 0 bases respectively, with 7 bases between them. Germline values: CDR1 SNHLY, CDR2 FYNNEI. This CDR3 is CASSVEASYEQYF. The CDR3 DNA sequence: TGTGCCAGCAGTGTAGAGGCCTCCTACGAGCAGTACTTC.

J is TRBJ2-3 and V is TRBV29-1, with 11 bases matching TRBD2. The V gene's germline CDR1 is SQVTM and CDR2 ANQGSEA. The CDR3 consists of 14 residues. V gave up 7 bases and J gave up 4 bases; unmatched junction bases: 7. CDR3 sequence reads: CSAQTSGIADTQYF. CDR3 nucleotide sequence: TGCAGCGCTCAGACTAGCGGGATAGCAGATACGCAGTATTTT.

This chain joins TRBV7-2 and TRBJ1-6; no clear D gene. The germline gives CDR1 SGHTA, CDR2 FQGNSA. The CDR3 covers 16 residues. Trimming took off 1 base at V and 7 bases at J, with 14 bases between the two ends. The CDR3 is CASSLVPDRGNSPLHF. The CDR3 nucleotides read TGTGCCAGCAGCTTAGTACCCGACCGGGGAAATTCACCCCTCCACTTT.

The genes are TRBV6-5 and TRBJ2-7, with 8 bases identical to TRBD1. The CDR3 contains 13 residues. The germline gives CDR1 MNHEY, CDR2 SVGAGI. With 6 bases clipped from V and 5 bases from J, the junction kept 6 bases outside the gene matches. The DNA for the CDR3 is TGTGCCAGCAGCCAAGACAGGGGTAACGAGCAGTACTTC. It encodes CASSQDRGNEQYF.

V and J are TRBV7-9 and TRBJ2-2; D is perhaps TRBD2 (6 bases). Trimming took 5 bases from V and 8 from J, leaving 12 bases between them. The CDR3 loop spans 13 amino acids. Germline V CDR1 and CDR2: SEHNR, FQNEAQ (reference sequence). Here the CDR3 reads CASSPEGQGELFF. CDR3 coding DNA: TGTGCCAGCAGCCCGGAGGGCCAGGGGGAGCTGTTTTTT. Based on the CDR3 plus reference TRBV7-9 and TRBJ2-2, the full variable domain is DTGVSQNPRHKITKRGQNVTFRCDPISEHNRLYWYRQTLGQGPEFLTYFQNEAQLEKSRLLSDRFSAERPKGSFSTLEIQRTEQGDSAMYLCASSPEGQGELFFGEGSRLTVL.

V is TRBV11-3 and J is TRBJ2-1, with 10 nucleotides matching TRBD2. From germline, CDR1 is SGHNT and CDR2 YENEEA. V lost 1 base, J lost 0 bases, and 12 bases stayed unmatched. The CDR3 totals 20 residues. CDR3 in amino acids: CASSLVYGSGGTSSYNEQFF. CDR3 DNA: TGTGCCAGCAGCTTAGTGTATGGTAGCGGGGGGACGAGCTCCTACAATGAGCAGTTCTTC. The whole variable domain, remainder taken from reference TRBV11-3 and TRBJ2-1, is EAGVVQSPRYKIIEKKQPVAFWCNPISGHNTLYWYLQNLGQGPELLIRYENEEAVDDSQLPKDRFSAERLKGVDSTLKIQPAELGDSAVYLCASSLVYGSGGTSSYNEQFFGPGTRLTVL.

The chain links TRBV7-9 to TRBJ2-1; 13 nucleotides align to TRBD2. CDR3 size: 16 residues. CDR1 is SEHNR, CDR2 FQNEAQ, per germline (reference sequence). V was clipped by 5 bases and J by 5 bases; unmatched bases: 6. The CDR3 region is CASSPLGLAGDNEQFF. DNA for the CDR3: TGTGCCAGCAGCCCATTAGGACTAGCGGGAGACAATGAGCAGTTCTTC.

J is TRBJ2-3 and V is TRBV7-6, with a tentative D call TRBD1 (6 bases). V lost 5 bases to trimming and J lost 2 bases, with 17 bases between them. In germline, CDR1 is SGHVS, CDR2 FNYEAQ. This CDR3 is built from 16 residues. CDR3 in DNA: TGTGCCAGCAGCGCCCATCGACAGGCGTACACAGATACGCAGTATTTT. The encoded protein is CASSAHRQAYTDTQYF.

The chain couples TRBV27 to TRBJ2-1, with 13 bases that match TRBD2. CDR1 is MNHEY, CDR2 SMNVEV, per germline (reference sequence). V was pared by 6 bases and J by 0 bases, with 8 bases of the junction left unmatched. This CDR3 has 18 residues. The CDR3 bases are TGTGCCAGCAGGTGGGGGACTAGCGGGGCGAGCTCCTACAATGAGCAGTTCTTC. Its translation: CASRWGTSGASSYNEQFF.